The rows below give T cell receptor beta chains drawn from one sample of a study of blood T cell repertoires in COVID-19. Using immunoSEQ multiplex PCR, the repertoire was profiled, and TCRdb retains in-frame clones only, with some absent. The sample consists of about 180,000 clones, 89% of them appearing once. The sequenced sample consisted of peripheral blood. Receptors originate from a man between 18 and 35 years old who had recovered from COVID-19. CDR3s include the opening cysteine and the closing phenylalanine or tryptophan. Each record gives: clone size, D gene, J gene, V gene, CDR3 protein, CDR3 DNA. D genes are given only for firm matches. The size of a clone is reported for some rows only, either as once, few or many, or as a class for expanded clones.

.,TRBD2,TRBJ2-7,TRBV27,CAAAAGGQTYEQYF,TGTGCCGCCGCCGCGGGAGGACAAACCTACGAGCAGTACTTC
.,.,TRBJ1-2,TRBV7-3,CASSQNPGGTNYTF,TGTGCCAGCAGCCAAAACCCTGGGGGGACCAACTACACCTTC
once,TRBD1,TRBJ1-3,TRBV5-1,CASSLGTGPGNTIYF,TGCGCCAGCAGCCTTGGGACAGGGCCTGGAAACACCATATATTTT
.,TRBD1,TRBJ2-5,TRBV19,CASSILRTGGDETQYF,TGTGCCAGTAGTATCCTTAGGACAGGGGGCGATGAGACCCAGTACTTC
few,TRBD2,TRBJ2-7,TRBV7-8,CASSLTYSGTSGYEQYF,TGTGCCAGCAGCTTGACCTACTCCGGGACTAGCGGCTACGAGCAGTACTTC
.,TRBD2,TRBJ2-1,TRBV7-3,CATSGGRESEQFF,TGTGCCACCAGCGGCGGGAGGGAGAGTGAGCAGTTCTTC
.,TRBD2,TRBJ2-1,TRBV9,CASSVRTSGGEQFF,TGTGCCAGCAGCGTTAGGACTAGCGGGGGTGAGCAGTTCTTC
.,TRBD1,TRBJ2-1,TRBV4-1,CAIAQGAGNEQFF,TGCGCCATCGCACAGGGGGCTGGCAATGAGCAGTTCTTC
once,.,TRBJ2-3,TRBV6-4,CASMGPNTDTQYF,TGTGCCAGCATGGGGCCTAACACAGATACGCAGTATTTT
few,.,TRBJ1-2,TRBV11-2,CASSLPSTGDYGYTF,TGTGCCAGCAGCTTACCCTCGACAGGAGACTATGGCTACACCTTC
.,.,TRBJ2-2,TRBV15,CATSTDTGELFF,TGTGCCACCAGCACCGACACCGGGGAGCTGTTTTTT
.,.,TRBJ2-2,TRBV19,CASSIALTGELFF,TGTGCCAGTAGTATAGCGCTAACCGGGGAGCTGTTTTTT
once,.,TRBJ1-1,TRBV9,CASSLGDMGVGEAFF,TGTGCCAGCAGCCTAGGGGACATGGGGGTCGGAGAAGCTTTCTTT
.,TRBD2,TRBJ2-1,TRBV12-5,CASGLVLGLAGGSSYNEQFF,TGTGCTAGTGGTTTGGTACTTGGACTAGCGGGGGGGAGCTCCTACAATGAGCAGTTCTTC
.,.,TRBJ2-7,TRBV10-3,CAISESERGKQYF,TGTGCCATCAGTGAGTCCGAGAGGGGGAAGCAGTACTTC
.,.,TRBJ1-5,TRBV18,CASSPIGGDQPQHF,TGTGCCAGCTCACCTATAGGAGGGGATCAGCCCCAGCATTTT
.,.,TRBJ2-4,TRBV5-1,CASSFGGTPNIQYF,TGCGCCAGCAGCTTTGGTGGGACACCTAACATTCAGTACTTC
few,TRBD2,TRBJ2-2,TRBV7-2,CASSRLAGATGELFF,TGTGCCAGCAGCAGGCTAGCGGGAGCAACCGGGGAGCTGTTTTTT
.,TRBD1,TRBJ2-3,TRBV7-8,CASSSTGGPNFYTQYF,TGTGCCAGCAGCTCGACAGGGGGCCCGAATTTTTATACGCAGTATTTT
.,.,TRBJ2-5,TRBV6-2/TRBV6-3,CASSYGGRGRETQYF,TGTGCCAGCAGTTACGGTGGCAGGGGTAGGGAGACCCAGTACTTC